Listed here are 9 T cell receptor beta chains from one sample, sequenced in a study of T-cell memory formation after mild COVID-19. TCRdb fed the 5' RACE reads into MiXCR, producing one record per CDR3 protein. The sample has 200,000 to 250,000 distinct CDR3 sequences; around 9.1% are singletons. Material for sequencing was PBMCs or a T cell subset sorted from them (not recorded which). Every receptor here comes from a man between 18 and 29 years old who had mild COVID-19 (a few samples of this study predate the infection). Cell type and time point are not known.

This clonotype was observed at least ten times. The chain couples TRBV7-2 to TRBJ2-5, with D tentatively TRBD1 (5 bases). The germline V and J ends were trimmed by 5 bases and 4 bases, with 11 bases remaining between them. The CDR3 length is 13 residues. CDR1 is SGHTA and CDR2 is FQGNSA in the germline V gene. CDR3 residues: CASSPGYSETQYF. DNA of the CDR3: TGTGCCAGCAGCCCAGGGTATTCAGAGACCCAGTACTTC.

This clonotype was observed many times. The J gene is TRBJ2-3, the V gene TRBV12-3 or TRBV12-4, with D possibly being TRBD1 (5 bases). Trimming cost V 8 bases and J 1 base, with 10 bases left between them. The CDR3 covers 13 residues. CDR3 in amino acids: CASLGQGTDTQYF. CDR3 DNA: TGTGCCAGCCTGGGGCAGGGCACAGATACGCAGTATTTT.

This clonotype was counted between two and nine times. The genes are TRBV24-1 and TRBJ2-2; no clear D. CDR3 length equals 15 residues. The V gene's germline CDR1 is KGHDR and CDR2 SFDVKD. Trimming cost V 7 bases and J 4 bases, with 15 bases left between them. The CDR3 sequence is CATSDSRRPTGELFF. Here the CDR3 DNA reads TGTGCCACCAGCGACTCTCGACGGCCCACCGGGGAGCTGTTTTTT.

The chain is built from TRBV20-1 and TRBJ1-4, with 8 bases that match TRBD1. Germline CDR1 and CDR2: DFQATT and SNEGSKA (reference sequence). The trim removed 3 bases at V and 7 bases at J, leaving 1 base unmatched. This CDR3 is built from 12 residues. The CDR3 bases are TGCAGTGCTAGGACAGGGGCTGAAAAACTGTTTTTT. This sequence encodes CSARTGAEKLFF.

Ten or more counts support this clonotype. The chain links TRBV11-2 to TRBJ1-1; D remains ambiguous. V lost 1 base and J lost 1, with 10 bases in between. The length of the CDR3 is 15 residues. Germline V gene lookup returns CDR1 SGHAT and CDR2 FQNNGV. This chain's CDR3 is CASSLGMTANTEAFF. For the CDR3, the DNA is TGTGCCAGCAGCTTAGGAATGACGGCGAACACTGAAGCTTTCTTT.

V and J are TRBV5-5 and TRBJ1-2; D gene ambiguous. Germline-derived CDR1 and CDR2 are SGHKS and YYEKEE (reference sequence). CDR3 size: 18 residues. V lost 4 bases and J lost 0, with 22 bases in between. CDR3 protein: CASSGPRSFSPSNYGYTF. Here the CDR3 DNA reads TGTGCCAGCAGCGGGCCGCGGTCCTTCTCCCCCTCTAACTATGGCTACACCTTC.

This clonotype came up a few times. The gene calls are TRBV10-3 and TRBJ1-5; D unresolved. The CDR3 is 14 amino acids. Trimming removed 3 bases at V and 7 bases at J, with 13 bases between. CDR1 ENHRY and CDR2 SYGVKD come from the germline V gene. The CDR3 coding sequence is TGTGCCATCAGTGACCGGCAGGACGGGCAGCCCCAGCATTTT. It translates to CAISDRQDGQPQHF.

This clonotype was seen many times. This rearrangement joins TRBV27 to TRBJ1-2, with 8 nucleotides matching TRBD1. Germline trimming cut 5 bases from V and 2 bases from J; bases unmatched to any gene: 4. CDR3 length: 14 amino acids. Germline loops: CDR1 MNHEY, CDR2 SMNVEV (reference sequence). CDR3 in amino acids: CASSPRTGNYGYTF. The CDR3 coding sequence is TGTGCCAGCAGTCCCCGGACAGGGAACTATGGCTACACCTTC.

This clonotype showed up just a few times. The chain recombines TRBV5-1 with TRBJ2-5; D unresolved. In germline, CDR1 is SGHRS, CDR2 YFSETQ. The CDR3 length is 17 residues. Trimming left V 1 base short and J 3 bases short, with 19 bases between. CDR3 nucleotides: TGCGCCAGCAGCTTGAATCCGGGTCCCCGTCGGGAAGAGACCCAGTACTTC. Its protein product is CASSLNPGPRREETQYF.